This T cell receptor beta chain was observed in a study of blood T cell repertoires in COVID-19. The CDR3 sequence is 15 residues long. Germline assignment: CDR1 MNHEY and CDR2 SMNVEV (reference sequence). V was pared by 5 bases and J by 7 bases, with 7 bases of the junction left unmatched. TCRdb's copy holds only in-frame clones and misses some; the assay was immunoSEQ multiplex PCR. This sample has about 160,000 clones, with roughly 90% found just once. The material sequenced was PBMCs or T cells enriched from blood (not recorded which). The clonotype originates from a woman in her forties or fifties who had recovered from COVID-19. The chain uses TRBV27 and TRBJ1-5; 11 bases fit TRBD1. The CDR3 nucleotides are TGTGCCAGCAGTAAGGACAGGGGGCAGCGGCAGCCCCAGCATTTT. It codes for CASSKDRGQRQPQHF.